Each of the 28 T cell receptor beta chains below was sequenced from the same sample in a study of T cell responses to AZD1222 COVID-19 vaccine. The data were produced by immunoSEQ multiplex PCR, yet TCRdb's version contains in-frame clones alone and is incomplete. The sample consists of about 140,000 clones, 80% to 95% of them appearing once. Sequenced here: peripheral blood, sampled 28 days after the second AZD1222 dose. Receptors originate from an adult who received the AZD1222 COVID-19 vaccine.

This chain joins TRBV5-1 and TRBJ2-7, with D possibly TRBD1 on 6 matching bases. Trimming left V 0 bases short and J 4 bases short, with 8 bases between. The CDR3 sequence is 13 residues long. Germline lookup yields CDR1 SGHRS and CDR2 YFSETQ. CDR3 DNA: TGCGCCAGCAGCTTGGTACAGGGATACGAGCAGTACTTC. It encodes CASSLVQGYEQYF.

The chain employs TRBV7-2 and TRBJ1-2, with D possibly being TRBD1 (5 bases). Germline CDR1 is SGHTA and CDR2 is FQGNSA. V was trimmed by 5 bases and J by 4 bases, leaving 17 bases between them. The CDR3 is 15 amino acids. The CDR3 region is CASSLRAGLSYGYTF. In nucleotides, the CDR3 is TGTGCCAGCAGCCTCAGGGCCGGACTCAGCTATGGCTACACCTTC. Drawing the rest from reference TRBV7-2 and TRBJ1-2, the complete variable domain is GAGVSQSPSNKVTEKGKDVELRCDPISGHTALYWYRQSLGQGLEFLIYFQGNSAPDKSGLPSDRFSAERTGGSVSTLTIQRTQQEDSAVYLCASSLRAGLSYGYTFGSGTRLTVV.

This clone has just a few counts. This chain links TRBV27 with TRBJ2-1; D assignment may be TRBD1 or TRBD2 (5 bases each). The CDR3 runs to 14 residues. V lost 5 bases and J lost 4, with 12 bases in between. CDR1 and CDR2 from the germline V gene are MNHEY and SMNVEV (reference sequence). Here the CDR3 reads CASSDPGPYNEQFF. The CDR3 DNA reads TGTGCCAGCAGTGACCCGGGACCATACAATGAGCAGTTCTTC.

This sequence joins TRBV28 and TRBJ2-3; perhaps D is TRBD1 or TRBD2 (11 bases each). The CDR3 spans 20 residues. The germline V gene has CDR1 MDHEN and CDR2 SYDVKM. Trimming left V 3 bases short and J 0 bases short, with 25 bases between. In DNA form, the CDR3 reads TGTGCCAGCAGTTTCCCCGGGACAGGGGGACTAGCGGCTAGCACAGATACGCAGTATTTT. Translated: CASSFPGTGGLAASTDTQYF.

The V and J genes are TRBV15 and TRBJ1-5; D is undetermined. V gave up 0 bases and J gave up 0 bases, with 15 bases separating them. Germline CDR1 and CDR2: LNHNV and YYDKDF (reference sequence). There are 18 residues in the CDR3. CDR3 bases: TGTGCCACCAGCAGAGATCTATTAAGACACCTTAGCAATCAGCCCCAGCATTTT. Amino acids: CATSRDLLRHLSNQPQHF.

The gene calls are TRBV9 and TRBJ2-1; TRBD2 matches at 8 bases. Losses at the gene ends were 3 bases for V and 2 bases for J; bases not matched to a gene: 4. This CDR3 has 15 residues. Germline assignment: CDR1 SGDLS and CDR2 YYNGEE. The CDR3 loop reads CASSAEGLAYNEQFF. DNA for the CDR3: TGTGCCAGCAGCGCTGAGGGACTAGCCTACAATGAGCAGTTCTTC. Looking up the rest from reference TRBV9 and TRBJ2-1 gives the full variable domain: DSGVTQTPKHLITATGQRVTLRCSPRSGDLSVYWYQQSLDQGLQFLIQYYNGEERAKGNILERFSAQQFPDLHSELNLSSLELGDSALYFCASSAEGLAYNEQFFGPGTRLTVL.

The DNA of the CDR3 is TGTGCCAGCAGCTCCGGGACCACGGAGACCCAGTACTTC. It is translated as CASSSGTTETQYF. The chain is built from TRBV12-3 or TRBV12-4 and TRBJ2-5; D might be TRBD1 or TRBD2, each matching 5 bases. The CDR3 runs 13 residues. V was cut by 6 bases and J by 5 bases, with 13 bases left in between.

DNA of the CDR3: TGTGCCATCAGTCAGACCGGGACAGGGGGAGAGACCCAGTACTTC. Translating it yields CAISQTGTGGETQYF. The chain carries TRBV10-3 and TRBJ2-5; 11 nucleotides align to TRBD1. Germline lookup yields CDR1 ENHRY and CDR2 SYGVKD. The CDR3 runs 15 residues. V lost 5 bases, J lost 4 bases, and 6 bases stayed unmatched.

V is TRBV19 and J is TRBJ1-6; D perhaps matches TRBD1 (6 bases). The V end was cut by 6 bases, the J end by 10 bases, with 16 bases between. The CDR3 is 14 amino acids. Germline V CDR1 and CDR2: LNHDA, SQIVND (reference sequence). CDR3 sequence: CASRGGGAGSPLHF. CDR3 nucleotides: TGTGCCAGTAGAGGGGGGGGCGCGGGGTCACCCCTCCACTTT.

This chain connects TRBV19 to TRBJ2-7; D ambiguous. The CDR3 length is 15 residues. Germline assignment: CDR1 LNHDA and CDR2 SQIVND (reference sequence). Trimming cost V 1 base and J 2 bases, with 12 bases left between them. The DNA for the CDR3 is TGTGCCAGTAGTATAGCAGGTGTAGGGCCCTACGAGCAGTACTTC. Protein: CASSIAGVGPYEQYF.

The chain joins TRBV5-4 to TRBJ1-1, with D unclear. The CDR3 consists of 12 residues. The germline V and J ends were trimmed by 0 bases and 10 bases, with 10 bases remaining between them. Germline V gene sequence: CDR1 SGHNT, CDR2 YYREEE (reference sequence). The CDR3 nucleotides read TGTGCCAGCAGCTTGGATGAGGAAAGAGCTTTCTTT. It encodes CASSLDEERAFF.

V is TRBV28 and J is TRBJ1-5; D gene ambiguous. This CDR3 is 13 amino acids long. V was cut by 6 bases and J by 5 bases, with 11 bases left in between. CDR1 and CDR2 (germline): MDHEN, SYDVKM. The CDR3 loop is CASSGVRYQPQHF. The CDR3 bases are TGTGCCAGCAGCGGGGTGAGGTATCAGCCCCAGCATTTT.

The V call is TRBV3-1 (or the pseudogene TRBV3-2), the J call TRBJ2-6; D gene uncertain. With 0 bases removed from V and 2 bases from J, the gap between germline ends came to 14 bases. The CDR3 loop spans 18 amino acids. Germline CDR1 LGHDT, CDR2 YNNKEL (reference sequence). In DNA form, the CDR3 reads TGTGCCAGCAGCCAAGAGGGTCAAGTGTGGCCTGGGGCCAACGTCCTGACTTTC. Amino acids: CASSQEGQVWPGANVLTF.

The chain is built from TRBV5-1 and TRBJ2-7; possible D gene TRBD1, 6 bases. Trimming stripped 1 base from V and 1 base from J, with 9 bases between. The CDR3 length is 14 residues. Germline-derived CDR1 and CDR2 are SGHRS and YFSETQ. The CDR3 reads CASSLQGLSYEQYF. The CDR3 nucleotides are TGCGCCAGCAGCTTGCAGGGGTTGTCCTACGAGCAGTACTTC.

This chain joins TRBV5-1 and TRBJ2-1, with a possible D match to TRBD2 (6 bases). Trimming left V 5 bases short and J 4 bases short, with 19 bases between. Germline CDR1 is SGHRS and CDR2 is YFSETQ. This CDR3 has 16 residues. Here the CDR3 reads CASSLQNAAGYNEQFF. CDR3 coding DNA: TGCGCCAGCAGTCTCCAGAATGCGGCGGGATACAATGAGCAGTTCTTC.

V usage is TRBV14 and J usage is TRBJ2-7; D not certain. This CDR3 spans 11 amino acids. CDR1 is SGHDN and CDR2 is FVKESK in the germline V gene. Trimming removed 2 bases at V and 3 bases at J, with 2 bases between. CDR3 in amino acids: CASSQIYEQYF. The CDR3 nucleotides are TGTGCCAGCAGCCAAATCTACGAGCAGTACTTC. The complete variable domain, with remaining parts taken from reference TRBV14 and TRBJ2-7, reads EAGVTQFPSHSVIEKGQTVTLRCDPISGHDNLYWYRRVMGKEIKFLLHFVKESKQDESGMPNNRFLAERTGGTYSTLKVQPAELEDSGVYFCASSQIYEQYFGPGTRLTVT.

The chain combines TRBV3-1 (or the pseudogene TRBV3-2) with TRBJ2-5; 10 bases fit TRBD2. V gave up 4 bases and J gave up 4 bases; unmatched junction bases: 12. The CDR3 has 17 residues. From germline, CDR1 is LGHDT and CDR2 YNNKEL (reference sequence). In nucleotides, the CDR3 is TGTGCCAGCAGCCCGAGAGCGGGGGGGCCGATTGGAGAGACCCAGTACTTC. Its translation is CASSPRAGGPIGETQYF.

V is TRBV3-1 (or the pseudogene TRBV3-2) and J is TRBJ1-1; 11 nucleotides agree with TRBD1. The CDR3 is 18 residues long. The V gene end was trimmed by 2 bases and the J gene end by 4 bases; junction bases not matched to a gene: 12. Germline V gives CDR1 LGHDT, CDR2 YNNKEL (reference sequence). The CDR3 coding sequence is TGTGCCAGCAGCCAACCCCGGGACAGGGGGTTCTATGGCACTGAAGCTTTCTTT. As protein: CASSQPRDRGFYGTEAFF.

The J gene is TRBJ2-3, the V gene TRBV12-2; the table assigns TRBD2, which was not confirmed against the DNA. TRBV12-2 is a documented pseudogene. The CDR3 has 11 amino acids. The CDR3 DNA reads as TGTGCAAGTCGCTTCCTAGATACGCAGTATTTT. It translates to CASRFLDTQYF.

The chain has TRBV3-1 (or the pseudogene TRBV3-2) and TRBJ1-6; D might be TRBD1 (6 bases). The V and J ends lost 8 bases and 2 bases respectively, with 16 bases between them. The CDR3 is 16 residues long. Germline V CDR1 and CDR2: LGHDT, YNNKEL (reference sequence). CDR3 nucleotides: TGTGCCAGCTCCCGGGGGGCAGTCGCCTATAATTCACCCCTCCACTTT. It is translated as CASSRGAVAYNSPLHF.

J is TRBJ1-2 and V is TRBV18, with unresolved D. The V gene's germline CDR1 is KGHSH and CDR2 LQKENI. V lost 3 bases, J lost 7 bases, and 6 bases lay in between. The CDR3 contains 11 residues. The CDR3: CASSPSFGYTF. The CDR3, as DNA: TGTGCCAGCTCACCGTCCTTTGGCTACACCTTC.

V gene TRBV5-1 combines with J gene TRBJ2-7; 12 nucleotides agree with TRBD2. The V and J ends lost 6 bases and 6 bases, in that order; junction bases with no gene match: 10. CDR3 length equals 15 residues. Germline V gene lookup returns CDR1 SGHRS and CDR2 YFSETQ. The CDR3, as DNA: TGCGCCAGCACCCCGACTAGCGGGAGTTGGGGCGAGCAGTACTTC. It is translated as CASTPTSGSWGEQYF.

The CDR3 nucleotides read TGTGCGGTGAAGCGGGAGAGCCCCTACAATGAGCAGTTCTTC. Translating it yields CAVKRESPYNEQFF. The chain is built from TRBV19 and TRBJ2-1; TRBD2 aligns across 8 bases. The CDR3 contains 14 residues. CDR1 and CDR2 (germline): LNHDA, SQIVND (reference sequence).

The chain carries TRBV7-2 and TRBJ2-2; a weak D match, TRBD1 (6 bases). The CDR3 totals 15 residues. Per germline, CDR1 SGHTA and CDR2 FQGNSA. V lost 5 bases, J lost 4 bases, and 14 bases lay in between. CDR3 sequence reads: CASSPDRRSTGELFF. The CDR3 DNA reads as TGTGCCAGCAGCCCGGACAGAAGAAGCACCGGGGAGCTGTTTTTT.

The chain links TRBV25-1 to TRBJ1-1; perhaps TRBD1 as D (6 bases). The V gene's germline CDR1 is MGHDK and CDR2 SYGVNS. Trimming shortened V by 4 bases and J by 0 bases, and 12 bases separated the two germline ends. This CDR3 is built from 15 residues. For the CDR3, the DNA is TGTGCCAGCAGTGCCCCAGGGGCGATGAACACTGAAGCTTTCTTT. Translated: CASSAPGAMNTEAFF.

A single count supports this clone. The rearrangement joins TRBV27 to TRBJ1-3; D not certain. The germline V gene has CDR1 MNHEY and CDR2 SMNVEV (reference sequence). Trimming cost V 4 bases and J 2 bases, with 6 bases left between them. The CDR3 extends over 13 amino acids. Here the CDR3 DNA reads TGTGCCAGCAGTTCCCTCCCTGGAAACACCATATATTTT. It is translated as CASSSLPGNTIYF.

V usage is TRBV7-3 and J usage is TRBJ2-1, with 9 bases identical to TRBD2. V was clipped by 6 bases and J by 6 bases; unmatched bases: 15. This CDR3 comprises 17 residues. Germline V gene lookup returns CDR1 SGHTA and CDR2 FQGTGA. The CDR3 protein is CASSPKVRAGGRNEQFF. DNA for the CDR3: TGTGCCAGCAGTCCGAAGGTACGAGCGGGAGGCCGCAATGAGCAGTTCTTC.

This chain links TRBV7-6 with TRBJ2-1; tentatively, D is TRBD1 (5 bases). Germline V gene lookup returns CDR1 SGHVS and CDR2 FNYEAQ. Trimming shortened V by 1 base and J by 7 bases, and 11 bases separated the two germline ends. The CDR3 sequence is 14 residues long. The chain's CDR3 is CASSLDQGGNEQFF. CDR3 bases: TGTGCCAGCAGCTTAGACCAGGGTGGGAATGAGCAGTTCTTC.